This T cell receptor beta chain was documented in a study of blood T cells in healthy people across ages. A second PCR of roughly 7 to 11 cycles used a sample-barcoded 5' primer and a J-beta primer mix. One entry per CDR3 protein, called by TCRdb with MiXCR from the 5' RACE reads. The data hold about a million distinct CDR3 sequences, with roughly 51% observed a single time. CDR1 is DFQATT and CDR2 is SNEGSKA in the germline V gene (reference sequence). The CDR3 has 15 residues. Input material: blood. The source is an older woman in good health. The chain combines TRBV20-1 with TRBJ2-4, with a possible D match to TRBD2 (6 bases). The J call could be wrong; TRBJ2-7 is a better fit for the DNA end. CDR3 in amino acids: CSARRAGLPSYEQYF. The CDR3 DNA is TGCAGTGCGCGGAGGGCAGGCCTTCCTTCCTACGAGCAGTACTTC.